This T cell receptor beta chain was documented in a study of blood T cells in healthy people across ages. Donors ranged from roughly 6 to 90 years old and were healthy Caucasians in Russia. This clonotype was counted between two and nine times. V gave up 4 bases and J gave up 6 bases; unmatched junction bases: 10. The germline V gene encodes CDR1 SGHRS and CDR2 YFSETQ. This CDR3 has 15 residues. Together with a sample-barcoded 5' primer, a J-beta primer mix was included in a second PCR lasting about 6 to 11 cycles. TCRdb fed the 5' RACE reads into MiXCR, producing one record per CDR3 protein. Of hundreds of thousands of distinct CDR3 sequences listed, over 40% are singletons.

The sequence came from an older man in good health. The rearrangement joins TRBV5-1 to TRBJ2-4; 7 bases line up with TRBD2. Sequencing was carried out using blood. CDR3 loop: CASSLGGSGVNIQYF. DNA for the CDR3: TGCGCCAGCAGCCTGGGGGGGTCAGGCGTAAACATTCAGTACTTC.